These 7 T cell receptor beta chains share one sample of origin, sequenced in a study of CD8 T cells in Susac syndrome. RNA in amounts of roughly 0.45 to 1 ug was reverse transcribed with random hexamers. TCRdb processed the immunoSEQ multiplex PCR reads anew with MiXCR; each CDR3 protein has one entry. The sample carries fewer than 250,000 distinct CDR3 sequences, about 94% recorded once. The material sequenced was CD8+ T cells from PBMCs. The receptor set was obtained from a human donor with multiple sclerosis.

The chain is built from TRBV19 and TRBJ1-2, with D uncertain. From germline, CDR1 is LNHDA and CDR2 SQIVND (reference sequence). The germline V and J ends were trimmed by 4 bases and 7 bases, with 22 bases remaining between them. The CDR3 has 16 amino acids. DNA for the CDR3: TGTGCCAGTAGTACCGAATTGGCAGGCCCCTCAATTGGCTACACCTTC. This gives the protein CASSTELAGPSIGYTF.

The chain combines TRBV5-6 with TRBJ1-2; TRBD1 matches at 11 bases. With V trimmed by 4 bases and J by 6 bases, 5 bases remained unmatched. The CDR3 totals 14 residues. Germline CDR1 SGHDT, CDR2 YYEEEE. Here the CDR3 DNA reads TGTGCCAGCAGCATTGGACAGGGGGCCGATGGCTACACCTTC. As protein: CASSIGQGADGYTF.

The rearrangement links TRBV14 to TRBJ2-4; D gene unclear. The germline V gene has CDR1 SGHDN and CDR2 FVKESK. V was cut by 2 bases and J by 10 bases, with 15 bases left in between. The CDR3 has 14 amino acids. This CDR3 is CASSQKLRRDIQYF. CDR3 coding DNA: TGTGCCAGCAGCCAAAAATTGCGGCGAGATATTCAGTACTTC. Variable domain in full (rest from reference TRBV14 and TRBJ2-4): EAGVTQFPSHSVIEKGQTVTLRCDPISGHDNLYWYRRVMGKEIKFLLHFVKESKQDESGMPNNRFLAERTGGTYSTLKVQPAELEDSGVYFCASSQKLRRDIQYFGAGTRLSVL.

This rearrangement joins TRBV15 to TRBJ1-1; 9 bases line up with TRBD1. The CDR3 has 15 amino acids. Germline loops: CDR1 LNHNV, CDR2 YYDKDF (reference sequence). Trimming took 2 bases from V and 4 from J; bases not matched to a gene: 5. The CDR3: CATSRKQGAFTEAFF. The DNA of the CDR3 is TGTGCCACCAGCAGAAAACAGGGGGCATTCACTGAAGCTTTCTTT.

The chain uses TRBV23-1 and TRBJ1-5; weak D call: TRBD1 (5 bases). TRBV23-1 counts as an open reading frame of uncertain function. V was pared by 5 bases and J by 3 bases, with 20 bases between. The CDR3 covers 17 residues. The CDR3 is CASSGWGDREDNQPQHF. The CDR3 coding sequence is TGCGCCAGCAGTGGGTGGGGGGACCGAGAGGACAATCAGCCCCAGCATTTT.

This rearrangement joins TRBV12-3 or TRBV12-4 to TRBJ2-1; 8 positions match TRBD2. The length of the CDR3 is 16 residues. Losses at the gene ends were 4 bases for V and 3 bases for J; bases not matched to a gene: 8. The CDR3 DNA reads TGTGCCAGCAGTTCCTCCATCGGGACTAGCTACAATGAGCAGTTCTTC. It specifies CASSSSIGTSYNEQFF.

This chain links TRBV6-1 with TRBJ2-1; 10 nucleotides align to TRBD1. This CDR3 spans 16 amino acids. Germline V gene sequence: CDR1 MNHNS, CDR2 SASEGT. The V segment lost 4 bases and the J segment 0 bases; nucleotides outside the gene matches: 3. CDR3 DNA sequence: TGTGCCAGCAGTGCGACAGGGGGCCGCTCCTACAATGAGCAGTTCTTC. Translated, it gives CASSATGGRSYNEQFF.